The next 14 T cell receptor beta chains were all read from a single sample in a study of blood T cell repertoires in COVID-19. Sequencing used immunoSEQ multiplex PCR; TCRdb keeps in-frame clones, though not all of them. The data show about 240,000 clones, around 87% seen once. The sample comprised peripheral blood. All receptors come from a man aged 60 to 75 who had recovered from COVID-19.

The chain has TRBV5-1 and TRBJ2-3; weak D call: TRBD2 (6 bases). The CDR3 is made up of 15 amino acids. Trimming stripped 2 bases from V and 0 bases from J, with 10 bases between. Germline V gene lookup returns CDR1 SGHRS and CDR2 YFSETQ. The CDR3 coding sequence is TGCGCCAGCAGCTTAGGCGGGGACAGCACAGATACGCAGTATTTT. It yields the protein CASSLGGDSTDTQYF.

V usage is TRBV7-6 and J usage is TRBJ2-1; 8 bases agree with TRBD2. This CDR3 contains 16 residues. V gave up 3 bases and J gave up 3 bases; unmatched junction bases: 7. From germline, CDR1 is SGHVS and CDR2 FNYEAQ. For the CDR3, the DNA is TGTGCCAGCAGCTTGTCGGGGGGGATGATCTACAATGAGCAGTTCTTC. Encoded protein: CASSLSGGMIYNEQFF.

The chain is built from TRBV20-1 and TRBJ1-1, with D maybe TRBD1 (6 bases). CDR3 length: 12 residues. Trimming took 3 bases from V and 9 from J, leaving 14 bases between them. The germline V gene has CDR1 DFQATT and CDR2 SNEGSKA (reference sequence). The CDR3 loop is CSASGGTGQAFF. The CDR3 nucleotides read TGCAGTGCTAGTGGAGGCACAGGGCAAGCTTTCTTT.

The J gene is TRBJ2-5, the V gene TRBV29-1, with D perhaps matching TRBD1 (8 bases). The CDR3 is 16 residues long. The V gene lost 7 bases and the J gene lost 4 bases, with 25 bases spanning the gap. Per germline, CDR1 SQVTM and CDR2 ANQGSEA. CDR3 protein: CSADNRGGAIGETQYF. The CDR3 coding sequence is TGCAGCGCAGATAACAGGGGGGGGGCAATCGGAGAGACCCAGTACTTC.

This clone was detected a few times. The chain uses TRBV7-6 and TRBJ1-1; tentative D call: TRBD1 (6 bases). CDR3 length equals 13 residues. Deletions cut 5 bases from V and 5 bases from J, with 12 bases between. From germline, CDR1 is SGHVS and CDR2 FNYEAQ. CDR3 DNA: TGTGCCAGCAGCCGCCGACAGGATACTGAAGCTTTCTTT. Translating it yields CASSRRQDTEAFF.

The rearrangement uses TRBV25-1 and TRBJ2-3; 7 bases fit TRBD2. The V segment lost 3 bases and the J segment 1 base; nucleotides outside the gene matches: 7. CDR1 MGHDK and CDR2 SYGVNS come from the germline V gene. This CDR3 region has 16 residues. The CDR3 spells CASSEGIAGGTDTQYF. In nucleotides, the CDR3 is TGTGCCAGCAGTGAGGGAATAGCGGGCGGCACAGATACGCAGTATTTT.

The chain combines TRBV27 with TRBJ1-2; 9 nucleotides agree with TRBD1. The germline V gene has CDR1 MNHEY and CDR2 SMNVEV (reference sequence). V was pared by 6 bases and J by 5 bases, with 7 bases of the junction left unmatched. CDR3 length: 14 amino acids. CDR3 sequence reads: CASRTPGTGYGYTF. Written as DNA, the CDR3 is TGTGCCAGCAGAACTCCCGGGACAGGGTATGGCTACACCTTC.

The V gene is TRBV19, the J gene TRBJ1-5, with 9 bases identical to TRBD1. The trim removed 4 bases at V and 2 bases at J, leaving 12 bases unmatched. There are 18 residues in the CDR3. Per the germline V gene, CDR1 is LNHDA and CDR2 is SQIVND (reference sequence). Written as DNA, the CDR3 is TGTGCCAGTAGTACCGCGGGACAGGGCCCCGGGGGCAATCAGCCCCAGCATTTT. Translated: CASSTAGQGPGGNQPQHF. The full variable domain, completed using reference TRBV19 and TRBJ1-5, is DGGITQSPKYLFRKEGQNVTLSCEQNLNHDAMYWYRQDPGQGLRLIYYSQIVNDFQKGDIAEGYSVSREKKESFPLTVTSAQKNPTAFYLCASSTAGQGPGGNQPQHFGDGTRLSIL.

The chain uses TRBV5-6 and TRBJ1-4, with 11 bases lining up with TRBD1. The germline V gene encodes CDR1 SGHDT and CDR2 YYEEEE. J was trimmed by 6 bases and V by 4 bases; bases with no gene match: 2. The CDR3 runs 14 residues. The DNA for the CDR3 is TGTGCCAGCAGCGGGGACAGGGGGTATGAAAAACTGTTTTTT. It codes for CASSGDRGYEKLFF.

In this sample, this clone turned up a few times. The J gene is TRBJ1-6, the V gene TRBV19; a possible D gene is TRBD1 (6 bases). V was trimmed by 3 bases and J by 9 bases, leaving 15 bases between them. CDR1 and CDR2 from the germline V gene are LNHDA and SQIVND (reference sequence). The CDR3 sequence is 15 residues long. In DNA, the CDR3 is TGTGCCAGTAGTATGCATCAGGGGCGCCTTTCACCCCTCCACTTT. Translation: CASSMHQGRLSPLHF.

In DNA form, the CDR3 reads TGTGCCAGCAGTGTCAACCCTGGGAGGGTTACATATGGCTACACCTTC. Translating it yields CASSVNPGRVTYGYTF. The chain is built from TRBV6-1 and TRBJ1-2, with D unclear. This CDR3 has 16 residues. V was trimmed by 4 bases and J by 5 bases, leaving 20 bases between them. The V gene's germline CDR1 is MNHNS and CDR2 SASEGT.

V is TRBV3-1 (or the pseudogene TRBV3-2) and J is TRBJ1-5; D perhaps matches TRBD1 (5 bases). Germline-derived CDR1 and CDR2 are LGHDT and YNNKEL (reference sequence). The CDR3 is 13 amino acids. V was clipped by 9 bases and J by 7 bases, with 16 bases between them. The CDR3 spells CARPTEKGQPQHF. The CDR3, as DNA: TGTGCCAGACCGACAGAAAAAGGGCAGCCCCAGCATTTT.

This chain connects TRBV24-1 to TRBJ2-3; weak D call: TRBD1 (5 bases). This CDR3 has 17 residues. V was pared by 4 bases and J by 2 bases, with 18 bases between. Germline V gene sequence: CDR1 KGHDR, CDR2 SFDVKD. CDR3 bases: TGTGCCACCAGTGACCCTCGACAGAGCTCTTACACAGATACGCAGTATTTT. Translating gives CATSDPRQSSYTDTQYF.

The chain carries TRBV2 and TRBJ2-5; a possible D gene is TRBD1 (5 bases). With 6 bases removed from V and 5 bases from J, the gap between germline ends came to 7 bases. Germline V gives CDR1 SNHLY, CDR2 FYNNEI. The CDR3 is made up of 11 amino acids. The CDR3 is CASRNRETQYF. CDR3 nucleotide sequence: TGTGCCAGCAGAAACAGGGAGACCCAGTACTTC.